The table lists the clone carrying this T cell receptor (beta chain) with a few counts. Per germline, CDR1 KGHSH and CDR2 LQKENI. The ends lost 2 bases at V and 1 base at J; junction bases unmatched: 1. This CDR3 is 16 amino acids long. The sample comes from a study of technical replicates of blood from a handful of donors. Clones were sequenced by immunoSEQ multiplex PCR, and TCRdb holds only the in-frame ones, with some missing. The sample includes more than 65,000 clones, over 85% of them seen just once. The chain recombines TRBV18 with TRBJ2-2, with 10 bases matching TRBD2. The sequenced sample was T cells isolated from PBMCs. This TCR came from a human donor in good health. The CDR3 is CASSPASGRNTGELFF. The CDR3 DNA follows: TGTGCCAGCTCACCAGCTAGCGGGAGGAACACCGGGGAGCTGTTTTTT.